This entry is about one T cell receptor beta chain. Its antigen is still unknown. The sample originates from a study of radiotherapy plus CTLA-4 blockade in lung cancer. In the study overall: Patients showed objective responses in 15% to 20% of cases and disease control in just over 30%.

Study-wide points: In blood, after radiotherapy plus ipilimumab, tumor-derived TCR clones expanded. Best predicting response, reportedly, were early blood T cell clone dynamics, with interferon-beta.

Generated by immunoSEQ multiplex PCR, the TCRdb table keeps only in-frame clones and is missing some. In the table there are under 110,000 clones, about 84% of which are singletons. Trimming removed 3 bases from V and 3 bases from J, with 15 bases in between. Per the germline V gene, CDR1 is SGDLS and CDR2 is YYNGEE. The CDR3 consists of 15 residues. Enrolled patients, whose metastatic non-small-cell lung cancer was chemo-refractory, received focal radiation plus CTLA-4 blockade with ipilimumab. The sequence came from a human donor with non-small cell lung cancer that progressed on radiotherapy plus ipilimumab. Some clones in this sample may be carry-over from other donors' samples. The V and J genes are TRBV9 and TRBJ1-2, with D maybe TRBD1 (5 bases). Material: peripheral blood, obtained from a patient treated with radiotherapy plus ipilimumab. The DNA for the CDR3 is TGTGCCAGCAGCGGACAGATCAATTTAGACTATGGCTACACCTTC. Protein product: CASSGQINLDYGYTF. The whole variable domain, filled in from reference TRBV9 and TRBJ1-2, reads DSGVTQTPKHLITATGQRVTLRCSPRSGDLSVYWYQQSLDQGLQFLIQYYNGEERAKGNILERFSAQQFPDLHSELNLSSLELGDSALYFCASSGQINLDYGYTFGSGTRLTVV.